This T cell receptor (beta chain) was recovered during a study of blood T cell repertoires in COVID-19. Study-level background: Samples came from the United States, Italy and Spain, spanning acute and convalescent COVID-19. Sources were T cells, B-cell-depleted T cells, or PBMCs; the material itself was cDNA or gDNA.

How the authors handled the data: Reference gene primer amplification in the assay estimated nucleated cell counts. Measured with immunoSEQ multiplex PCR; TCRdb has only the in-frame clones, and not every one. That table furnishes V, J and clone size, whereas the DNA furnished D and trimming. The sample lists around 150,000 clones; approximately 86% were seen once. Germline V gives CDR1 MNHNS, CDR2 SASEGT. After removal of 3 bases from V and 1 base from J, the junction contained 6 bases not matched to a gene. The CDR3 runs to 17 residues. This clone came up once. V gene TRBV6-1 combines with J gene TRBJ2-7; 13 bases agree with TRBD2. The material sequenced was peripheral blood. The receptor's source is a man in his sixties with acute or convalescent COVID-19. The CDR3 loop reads CASSDPRTSGSSYEQYF. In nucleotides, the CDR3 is TGTGCCAGCAGTGATCCCCGGACTAGCGGGAGTTCCTACGAGCAGTACTTC.